The 4 T cell receptor beta chains given below trace back to one sample, sequenced in a study of Graves' ophthalmopathy and Graves' hyperthyroidism. The authors amplified TCR beta CDR3 regions from RNA transcripts. Amplification began with first-round RT-PCR using HTBI primers, then second-round multiplex PCR was performed. TCRdb re-called the multiplex PCR reads with MiXCR, one entry per CDR3 protein. The sample gives hundreds of thousands of distinct CDR3 sequences, about 21% of which show up once; under 3.5% is in the top ten. Sequenced material: peripheral blood. The origin of the receptors is a woman aged 18-35 years with stable Graves' hyperthyroidism.

This clonotype was detected ten times or more. The chain has TRBV12-3 or TRBV12-4 and TRBJ2-7; D not resolved. The CDR3 extends over 15 amino acids. The V end was cut by 6 bases, the J end by 3 bases, with 18 bases between. The CDR3: CASSSTVGRHYEQYF. DNA of the CDR3: TGTGCCAGCAGCTCGACCGTCGGCAGGCACTACGAGCAGTACTTC.

This clonotype was counted many times. The rearrangement joins TRBV20-1 to TRBJ2-7, with 8 bases that match TRBD1. Trimming took 1 base from V and 4 from J; bases not matched to a gene: 6. Germline lookup yields CDR1 DFQATT and CDR2 SNEGSKA (reference sequence). The CDR3 consists of 14 residues. The CDR3 loop reads CSARVRGRGYEQYF. The CDR3 coding sequence is TGCAGTGCTAGAGTCAGGGGGCGCGGGTACGAGCAGTACTTC.

This clonotype showed up many times. The rearrangement links TRBV12-3 or TRBV12-4 to TRBJ2-5, with D perhaps TRBD2 (5 bases). This CDR3 is 14 amino acids long. Trimming removed 6 bases at V and 3 bases at J, with 14 bases between. CDR3 region: CASSSGPGKETQYF. CDR3 DNA sequence: TGTGCCAGCAGCTCAGGACCGGGAAAAGAGACCCAGTACTTC.

This clonotype has at least ten counts. The rearrangement joins TRBV6-5 to TRBJ1-2; 7 bases map to TRBD1. This CDR3 contains 15 residues. Per the germline V gene, CDR1 is MNHEY and CDR2 is SVGAGI. The V gene end was trimmed by 2 bases and the J gene end by 4 bases; junction bases not matched to a gene: 7. This CDR3 is CASSYAAGGSYGYTF. The CDR3 DNA reads as TGTGCCAGCAGTTACGCGGCAGGGGGGAGCTATGGCTACACCTTC.